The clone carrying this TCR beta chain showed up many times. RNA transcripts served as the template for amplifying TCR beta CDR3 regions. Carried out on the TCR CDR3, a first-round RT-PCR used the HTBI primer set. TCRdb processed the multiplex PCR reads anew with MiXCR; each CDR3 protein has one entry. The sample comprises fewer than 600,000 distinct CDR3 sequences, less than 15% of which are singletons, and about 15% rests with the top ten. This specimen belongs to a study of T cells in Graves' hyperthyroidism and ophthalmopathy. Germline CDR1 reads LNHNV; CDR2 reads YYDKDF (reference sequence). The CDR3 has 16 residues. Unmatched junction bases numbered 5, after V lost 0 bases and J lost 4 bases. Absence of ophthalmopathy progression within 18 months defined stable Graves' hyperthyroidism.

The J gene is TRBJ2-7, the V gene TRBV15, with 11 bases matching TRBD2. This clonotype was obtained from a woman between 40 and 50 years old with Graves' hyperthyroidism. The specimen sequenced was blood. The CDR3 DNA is TGTGCCACCAGCAGAGATTTGACTAGCGGGAAGTACGAGCAGTACTTC. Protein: CATSRDLTSGKYEQYF.